Following are 24 T cell receptor beta chains from one sample sequenced in a study of cytomegalovirus exposure and HLA in healthy donors. The PCR was carried out with 60 Vbeta primers and 13 Jbeta primers. Generated by immunoSEQ multiplex PCR, the TCRdb table keeps only in-frame clones and is missing some. The sample contains 65,000 to 95,000 clones, roughly 80% of which appear only once. The specimen sequenced was PBMCs. All receptors derive from a man aged 45-65 years in good health and CMV-seronegative.

For the CDR3, the DNA is TGCGCCAGCAGCGGAAGGACTAGCGGGGGCACAGATACGCAGTATTTT. It encodes CASSGRTSGGTDTQYF. The chain joins TRBV5-1 to TRBJ2-3; 12 bases align to TRBD2. The CDR3 consists of 16 residues. V was pared by 4 bases and J by 1 base, with 4 bases of the junction left unmatched. CDR1 is SGHRS and CDR2 is YFSETQ in the germline V gene.

The table lists this clone with a few counts. V is TRBV7-2 and J is TRBJ2-7; 9 bases are shared with TRBD1. The V gene end was trimmed by 2 bases and the J gene end by 6 bases; junction bases not matched to a gene: 11. The CDR3 has 16 residues. The germline CDR1 and CDR2 sequences are SGHTA and FQGNSA. CDR3 region: CASSLNSGTGMVEQYF. The CDR3 DNA follows: TGTGCCAGCAGCTTAAATTCAGGGACAGGGATGGTCGAGCAGTACTTC.

This chain connects TRBV5-1 to TRBJ2-5; TRBD1 agrees at 8 bases. Near its end, the DNA agrees better with TRBJ2-7, so the J call may be wrong. CDR1 is SGHRS, CDR2 YFSETQ, per germline. There are 12 residues in the CDR3. The CDR3 DNA reads TGCGCCAGCGGACAGGGTACCTACGAGCAGTACTTC. It translates to CASGQGTYEQYF.

This clone was seen more than once but under ten times. The chain couples TRBV7-2 to TRBJ2-5; tentatively, D is TRBD2 (5 bases). CDR3 size: 14 residues. V was clipped by 3 bases and J by 4 bases, with 12 bases between them. CDR1 and CDR2 from the germline V gene are SGHTA and FQGNSA. This CDR3 is CASSFLEERETQYF. The CDR3 DNA reads as TGTGCCAGCAGCTTCTTGGAGGAGAGAGAGACCCAGTACTTC.

The genes are TRBV11-2 and TRBJ2-1, with 15 nucleotides matching TRBD2. The CDR3 runs to 18 residues. CDR1 SGHAT and CDR2 FQNNGV come from the germline V gene. The J segment lost 4 bases and the V segment lost 4 bases, leaving 8 bases of the junction unmatched. The CDR3 reads CASSSGLAGGTVYNEQFF. DNA of the CDR3: TGTGCCAGCAGCTCGGGACTAGCGGGGGGCACAGTATACAATGAGCAGTTCTTC.

The rearrangement uses TRBV5-1 and TRBJ1-1, with 7 bases aligning to TRBD1. J was trimmed by 10 bases and V by 0 bases; bases with no gene match: 9. The CDR3 loop spans 14 amino acids. Germline-derived CDR1 and CDR2 are SGHRS and YFSETQ. The CDR3 nucleotides read TGCGCCAGCAGCTTGGATACAGGGGCGCCTCGAGCTTTCTTT. The encoded protein is CASSLDTGAPRAFF.

The chain's CDR3 is CASSVEDRNNEQFF. Here the CDR3 DNA reads TGTGCCAGCAGCGTAGAAGACAGAAACAATGAGCAGTTCTTC. The chain is built from TRBV9 and TRBJ2-1; possibly TRBD1 for D (5 bases). The CDR3 is 14 residues long. Looked up from germline, CDR1 is SGDLS and CDR2 is YYNGEE. Trimming took off 0 bases at V and 5 bases at J, with 9 bases between the two ends.

This clone was recorded a few times. The chain recombines TRBV5-6 with TRBJ1-1; possibly TRBD1 for D (5 bases). From germline, CDR1 is SGHDT and CDR2 YYEEEE. Trimming removed 6 bases from V and 6 bases from J, with 21 bases in between. CDR3 length: 15 residues. The CDR3 region is CASTIPSAGLAEAFF. Here the CDR3 DNA reads TGTGCCAGCACCATCCCTAGTGCAGGGCTCGCTGAAGCTTTCTTT. Complete variable domain (other parts from reference TRBV5-6 and TRBJ1-1): DAGVTQSPTHLIKTRGQQVTLRCSPKSGHDTVSWYQQALGQGPQFIFQYYEEEERQRGNFPDRFSGHQFPNYSSELNVNALLLGDSALYLCASTIPSAGLAEAFFGQGTRLTVV.

This chain joins TRBV7-9 and TRBJ2-1; TRBD2 matches at 8 bases. The ends lost 7 bases at V and 7 bases at J; junction bases unmatched: 18. The germline CDR1 and CDR2 sequences are SEHNR and FQNEAQ (reference sequence). This CDR3 contains 17 residues. Here the CDR3 DNA reads TGTGCCAGCATCGGCCTAGCGGGCGGAGGCGGTTCAAATGAGCAGTTCTTC. Amino acid sequence: CASIGLAGGGGSNEQFF.

This clone was counted once. V usage is TRBV7-9 and J usage is TRBJ1-3; D call uncertain. Germline-derived CDR1 and CDR2 are SEHNR and FQNEAQ (reference sequence). This CDR3 comprises 17 residues. Trimming shortened V by 4 bases and J by 0 bases, and 16 bases separated the two germline ends. CDR3 in amino acids: CASSSLRPAGSGNTIYF. In nucleotides, the CDR3 is TGTGCCAGCAGCTCCTTGAGGCCAGCCGGCTCTGGAAACACCATATATTTT.

This sequence joins TRBV7-2 and TRBJ2-6; 12 bases align to TRBD2. The CDR3 consists of 17 residues. Germline V CDR1 and CDR2: SGHTA, FQGNSA. J gave up 2 bases and V 5 bases, and 4 bases lay outside the gene matches. The CDR3: CASSLRTSGAGANVLTF. The CDR3 coding sequence is TGTGCCAGCAGCCTACGGACTAGCGGGGCTGGGGCCAACGTCCTGACTTTC.

CDR3 nucleotide sequence: TGTGCCAGCAGCTTAGGTGTGACTTCCACCTACGAGCAGTACTTC. It yields the protein CASSLGVTSTYEQYF. This chain uses TRBV11-2 with TRBJ2-7; D call uncertain. Trimming pared 1 base from V and 2 bases from J, leaving 12 bases between. In germline, CDR1 is SGHAT, CDR2 FQNNGV. The CDR3 contains 15 residues.

The chain couples TRBV25-1 to TRBJ1-1, with D maybe TRBD1 (6 bases). CDR1 MGHDK and CDR2 SYGVNS come from the germline V gene. Trimming left V 0 bases short and J 10 bases short, with 15 bases between. The CDR3 length is 14 residues. This CDR3 is CASSEYRDILGAFF. The CDR3 DNA sequence: TGTGCCAGCAGTGAATACAGGGACATACTAGGAGCTTTCTTT. The full variable domain, rest sourced from reference TRBV25-1 and TRBJ1-1, is EADIYQTPRYLVIGTGKKITLECSQTMGHDKMYWYQQDPGMELHLIHYSYGVNSTEKGDLSSESTVSRIRTEHFPLTLESARPSHTSQYLCASSEYRDILGAFFGQGTRLTVV.

This clone came up a few times. The chain has TRBV5-6 and TRBJ2-5, with D hard to call. Germline values: CDR1 SGHDT, CDR2 YYEEEE. V was clipped by 0 bases and J by 7 bases, with 10 bases between them. The CDR3 is 13 amino acids. CDR3 bases: TGTGCCAGCAGCTTGGACACCCCGGGGACCCAGTACTTC. Protein product: CASSLDTPGTQYF. The whole variable domain, filled in from reference TRBV5-6 and TRBJ2-5, reads DAGVTQSPTHLIKTRGQQVTLRCSPKSGHDTVSWYQQALGQGPQFIFQYYEEEERQRGNFPDRFSGHQFPNYSSELNVNALLLGDSALYLCASSLDTPGTQYFGPGTRLLVL.

V usage is TRBV28 and J usage is TRBJ2-1; 9 nucleotides line up with TRBD2. This CDR3 contains 19 residues. Germline V gene lookup returns CDR1 MDHEN and CDR2 SYDVKM. With 3 bases clipped from V and 4 bases from J, the junction kept 16 bases outside the gene matches. CDR3 amino acids: CASSLSLAGMPEDYNEQFF. The CDR3 nucleotides are TGTGCCAGCAGTTTGAGCCTAGCGGGGATGCCAGAGGATTACAATGAGCAGTTCTTC.

The chain couples TRBV6-5 to TRBJ2-3; D possibly corresponds to TRBD1 (5 bases). The CDR3 is 14 residues long. Trimming shortened V by 2 bases and J by 11 bases, and 17 bases separated the two germline ends. Looked up from germline, CDR1 is MNHEY and CDR2 is SVGAGI. The CDR3 reads CASSYHGQSYEQYF. CDR3 DNA sequence: TGTGCCAGCAGTTACCATGGACAAAGTTATGAGCAGTATTTT.

This chain links TRBV2 with TRBJ2-7; the D is unclear. With 7 bases removed from V and 6 bases from J, the gap between germline ends came to 16 bases. The CDR3 runs to 13 residues. From germline, CDR1 is SNHLY and CDR2 FYNNEI. CDR3: CASNRPRIGEQYF. The CDR3 region has the DNA TGTGCCAGCAACAGACCACGGATCGGCGAGCAGTACTTC. Filled out from reference TRBV2 and TRBJ2-7, the complete variable domain reads EPEVTQTPSHQVTQMGQEVILRCVPISNHLYFYWYRQILGQKVEFLVSFYNNEISEKSEIFDDQFSVERPDGSNFTLKIRSTKLEDSAMYFCASNRPRIGEQYFGPGTRLTVT.

The chain couples TRBV4-1 to TRBJ2-3; D might be TRBD2 (6 bases). The CDR3 spans 15 residues. V shed 5 bases and J shed 6 bases, with 18 bases lying between them. Germline CDR1 reads MGHRA; CDR2 reads YSYEKL. CDR3 nucleotides: TGCGCCAGCAGCGACCGGGACTCGGCCCTCGATACGCAGTATTTT. As protein: CASSDRDSALDTQYF.

V and J are TRBV29-1 and TRBJ1-2; 7 positions match TRBD1. The CDR3 has 11 residues. Germline V gene data show CDR1 as SQVTM and CDR2 as ANQGSEA. With 6 bases clipped from V and 8 bases from J, the junction kept 6 bases outside the gene matches. The CDR3 spells CSVDSDRGYTF. The CDR3 DNA reads TGCAGCGTCGACTCGGACAGGGGCTACACCTTC.

The table lists this clone with a few counts. The chain employs TRBV7-9 and TRBJ1-5; D perhaps matches TRBD1 (6 bases). Between the trimmed V and J ends, which lost 1 base and 6 bases, there was a span of 13 bases. The CDR3 loop spans 15 amino acids. Per the germline V gene, CDR1 is SEHNR and CDR2 is FQNEAQ (reference sequence). This CDR3 reads CASSLDGGAGQPQHF. CDR3 sequence (DNA): TGTGCCAGCAGCTTAGATGGGGGGGCGGGTCAGCCCCAGCATTTT.

The chain couples TRBV7-6 to TRBJ2-7; possible D gene TRBD2, 6 bases. The CDR3 contains 14 residues. The germline gives CDR1 SGHVS, CDR2 FNYEAQ. Trimming took off 1 base at V and 6 bases at J, with 13 bases between the two ends. CDR3 coding DNA: TGTGCCAGCAGCTTAGAGGAGGGATCCCTCGAGCAGTACTTC. Its translation: CASSLEEGSLEQYF.

The table lists this clone with a few counts. The V gene is TRBV4-3, the J gene TRBJ1-2; D is perhaps TRBD1 (6 bases). Trimming took off 0 bases at V and 4 bases at J, with 9 bases between the two ends. CDR1 and CDR2 (germline): LGHNA, YSLEER. The length of the CDR3 is 14 residues. For the CDR3, the DNA is TGCGCCAGCAGCCAAGATACAGGGCTCTATGGCTACACCTTC. Protein sequence: CASSQDTGLYGYTF.

This clone has just a few counts. This chain links TRBV6-5 with TRBJ1-2; no definite D call. Germline assignment: CDR1 MNHEY and CDR2 SVGAGI. The CDR3 extends over 13 amino acids. The ends were cut back, 3 bases at V and 4 bases at J, with 9 bases in the middle. The CDR3 loop is CASSYGHSYGYTF. The DNA for the CDR3 is TGTGCCAGCAGTTATGGGCACTCCTATGGCTACACCTTC.

The V gene is TRBV2, the J gene TRBJ1-5; D unresolved. There are 14 residues in the CDR3. V was cut by 2 bases and J by 3 bases, with 8 bases left in between. The V gene's germline CDR1 is SNHLY and CDR2 FYNNEI. CDR3 amino acids: CASSESHINQPQHF. DNA for the CDR3: TGTGCCAGCAGTGAATCGCACATCAATCAGCCCCAGCATTTT.